The sample holds a few counts of the clone carrying this TCR beta chain. The antigen is not known. A second PCR, run for about 7 to 11 cycles, used a sample-barcoded 5' primer plus a J-beta primer mix. A single record per CDR3 protein comes from TCRdb applying MiXCR to the 5' RACE reads. The profile shows some 1.1 million distinct CDR3 sequences, around two fifths of them singletons. The data derive from a study of blood T cells in healthy people across ages. Study-level points and caveats: A roughly linear fall in TCR beta diversity per million T cells was seen with increasing age.

The CDR3 is 14 amino acids. Trimming pared 4 bases from V and 2 bases from J, leaving 11 bases between. Per germline, CDR1 SEHNR and CDR2 FQNEAQ (reference sequence). The genes are TRBV7-9 and TRBJ2-5; a possible D gene is TRBD1 (5 bases). This clonotype was sampled from a man younger than 35 in good health. Sequences were obtained from blood. CDR3 nucleotides: TGTGCCAGCAGCTCGGACACCGTACAAGAGACCCAGTACTTC. Its translation is CASSSDTVQETQYF.